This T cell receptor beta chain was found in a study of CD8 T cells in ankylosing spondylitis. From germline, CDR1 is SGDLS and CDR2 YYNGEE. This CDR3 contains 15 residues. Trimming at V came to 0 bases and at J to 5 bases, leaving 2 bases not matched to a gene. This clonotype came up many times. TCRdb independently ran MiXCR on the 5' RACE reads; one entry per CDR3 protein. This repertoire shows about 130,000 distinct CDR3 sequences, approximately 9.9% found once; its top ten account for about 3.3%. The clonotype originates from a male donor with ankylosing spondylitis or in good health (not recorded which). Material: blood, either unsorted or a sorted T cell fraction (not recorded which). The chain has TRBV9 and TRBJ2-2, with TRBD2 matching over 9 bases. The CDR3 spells CASSVVAGGTGELFF. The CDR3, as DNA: TGTGCCAGCAGCGTAGTGGCGGGAGGGACCGGGGAGCTGTTTTTT.